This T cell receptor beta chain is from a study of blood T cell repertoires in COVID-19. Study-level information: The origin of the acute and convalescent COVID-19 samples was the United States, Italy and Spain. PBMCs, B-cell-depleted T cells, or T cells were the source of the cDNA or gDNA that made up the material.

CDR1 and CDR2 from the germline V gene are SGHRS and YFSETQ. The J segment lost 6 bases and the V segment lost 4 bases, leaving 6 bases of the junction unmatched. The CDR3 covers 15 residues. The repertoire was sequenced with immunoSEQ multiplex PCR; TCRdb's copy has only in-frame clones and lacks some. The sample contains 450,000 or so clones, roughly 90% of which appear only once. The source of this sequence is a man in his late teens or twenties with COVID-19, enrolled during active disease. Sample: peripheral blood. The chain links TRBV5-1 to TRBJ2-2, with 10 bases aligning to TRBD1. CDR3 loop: CASSQATGGSGELFF. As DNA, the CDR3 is TGCGCCAGCAGCCAGGCGACAGGGGGCTCCGGGGAGCTGTTTTTT.